This paragraph covers one TCR beta chain sequence. Its cognate antigen is unknown. Profiling relied on immunoSEQ multiplex PCR, and the TCRdb table lists in-frame clones only, not all of them. The sample lists about 29,000 clones; 90% to 95% were seen once. These data originate in a study of graft-versus-host responses after intestinal transplantation. The wider study: Recipients had transplants, and these were multivisceral, liver-intestinal, or isolated intestinal. Every transplant recipient was induced with anti-thymocyte globulin, then maintained on tacrolimus and steroids for around 3 years.

Whole-study results and caveats: Detection of GvH clones occurred in recipient marrow, and some had their first appearance in ileum or blood. Allografts of patients with graft-donor T cell macrochimerism showed high graft-versus-host to host-versus-graft clone ratios.

This clonotype was obtained from a human patient who received an intestinal transplant, so some T cells may come from the graft donor. This specimen consisted of PBMCs, obtained about 70 days after intestinal transplant.

The CDR3 spells CASSPPGGGAGNSPLHF. The CDR3 DNA reads TGTGCCAGCAGCCCTCCTGGGGGGGGCGCGGGGAATTCACCCCTCCACTTT. This rearrangement joins TRBV5-4 to TRBJ1-6; D may be TRBD1 (6 bases). Trimming shortened V by 4 bases and J by 7 bases, and 21 bases separated the two germline ends. CDR3 length: 17 amino acids. Germline values: CDR1 SGHNT, CDR2 YYREEE (reference sequence).